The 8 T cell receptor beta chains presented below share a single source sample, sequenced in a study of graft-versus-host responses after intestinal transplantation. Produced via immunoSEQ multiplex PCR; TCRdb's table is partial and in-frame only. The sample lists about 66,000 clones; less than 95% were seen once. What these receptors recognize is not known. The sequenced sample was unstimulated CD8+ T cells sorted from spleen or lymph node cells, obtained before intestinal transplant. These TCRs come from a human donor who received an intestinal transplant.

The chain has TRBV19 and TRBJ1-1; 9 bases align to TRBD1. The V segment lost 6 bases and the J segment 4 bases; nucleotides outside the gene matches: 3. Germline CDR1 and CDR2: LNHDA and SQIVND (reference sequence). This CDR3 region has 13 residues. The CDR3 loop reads CASSGTGSTEAFF. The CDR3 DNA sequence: TGTGCCAGTAGCGGGACAGGGAGCACTGAAGCTTTCTTT.

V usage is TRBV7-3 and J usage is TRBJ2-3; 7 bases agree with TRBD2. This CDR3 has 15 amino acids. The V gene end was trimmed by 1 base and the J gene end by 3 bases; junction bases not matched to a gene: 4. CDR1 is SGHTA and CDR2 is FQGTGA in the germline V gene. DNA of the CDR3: TGTGCCAGCAGCTTAATGCTGGGGGGGACAGATACGCAGTATTTT. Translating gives CASSLMLGGTDTQYF.

The CDR3 loop reads CASSSGLAGPSEQFF. CDR3 DNA sequence: TGTGCCAGCAGCTCAGGACTAGCGGGCCCTTCGGAGCAGTTCTTC. This sequence joins TRBV7-6 and TRBJ2-1, with TRBD2 matching 11 bases. V lost 4 bases, J lost 10 bases, and 9 bases stayed unmatched. CDR3 length: 15 amino acids. From germline, CDR1 is SGHVS and CDR2 FNYEAQ.

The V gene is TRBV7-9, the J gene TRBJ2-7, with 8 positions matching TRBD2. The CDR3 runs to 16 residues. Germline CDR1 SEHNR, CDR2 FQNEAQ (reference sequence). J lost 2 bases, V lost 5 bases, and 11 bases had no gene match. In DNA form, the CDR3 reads TGTGCCAGCAGCGACCCTCGGGAGGGGGGCACCTACGAGCAGTACTTC. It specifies CASSDPREGGTYEQYF. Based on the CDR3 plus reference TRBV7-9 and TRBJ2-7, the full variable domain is DTGVSQNPRHKITKRGQNVTFRCDPISEHNRLYWYRQTLGQGPEFLTYFQNEAQLEKSRLLSDRFSAERPKGSFSTLEIQRTEQGDSAMYLCASSDPREGGTYEQYFGPGTRLTVT.

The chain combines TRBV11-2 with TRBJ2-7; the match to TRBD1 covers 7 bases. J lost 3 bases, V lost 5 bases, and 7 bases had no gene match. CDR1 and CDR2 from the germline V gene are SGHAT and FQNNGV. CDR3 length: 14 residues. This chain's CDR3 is CASSIRGQLYEQYF. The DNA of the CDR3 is TGTGCCAGCAGCATTAGGGGACAGCTCTACGAGCAGTACTTC.

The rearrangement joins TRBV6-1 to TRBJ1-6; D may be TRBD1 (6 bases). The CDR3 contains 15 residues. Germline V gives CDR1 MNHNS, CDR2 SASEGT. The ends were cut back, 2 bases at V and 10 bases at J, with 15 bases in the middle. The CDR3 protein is CASSESSGGFSPLHF. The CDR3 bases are TGTGCCAGCAGTGAAAGTTCGGGGGGCTTCTCACCCCTCCACTTT.

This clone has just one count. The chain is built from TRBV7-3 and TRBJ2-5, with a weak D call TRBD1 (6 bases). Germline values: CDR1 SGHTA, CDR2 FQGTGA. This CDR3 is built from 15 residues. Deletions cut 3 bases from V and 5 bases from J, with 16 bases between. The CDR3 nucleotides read TGTGCCAGCAGCTTTTTGTCTGGGGGCGTTGAGACCCAGTACTTC. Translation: CASSFLSGGVETQYF. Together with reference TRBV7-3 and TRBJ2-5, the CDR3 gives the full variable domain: GAGVSQTPSNKVTEKGKYVELRCDPISGHTALYWYRQSLGQGPEFLIYFQGTGAADDSGLPNDRFFAVRPEGSVSTLKIQRTERGDSAVYLCASSFLSGGVETQYFGPGTRLLVL.

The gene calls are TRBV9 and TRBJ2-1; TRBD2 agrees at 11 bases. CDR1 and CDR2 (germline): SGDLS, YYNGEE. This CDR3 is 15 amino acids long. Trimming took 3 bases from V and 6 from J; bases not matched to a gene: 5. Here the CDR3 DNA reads TGTGCCAGCAGCGATAGCGGGGGGGCCCCCAATGAGCAGTTCTTC. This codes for CASSDSGGAPNEQFF.